This TCR beta chain stems from a study of cytomegalovirus exposure and HLA in healthy donors. Whole-study results and caveats: The majority of TCR sequences were rare, yet some public TCRs appeared in many donors. TCR beta chains associated with HLA were, in a later analysis, more clonally expanded than equally common others.

The PCR made use of 60 Vbeta and 13 Jbeta primers. Authors' methods: In a later analysis, of tens of millions of unique beta chains, roughly 10 million appeared in at least two donors. Using immunoSEQ multiplex PCR, the repertoire was profiled, and TCRdb retains in-frame clones only, with some absent. V and J calls and clone size come straight from that table; D and trimming were deduced from the DNA. Of 100,000 to 150,000 clones listed, 70% to 80% are singletons. V lost 2 bases, J lost 5 bases, and 16 bases lay in between. Germline V gene sequence: CDR1 SGHRS, CDR2 YFSETQ. The CDR3 loop spans 16 amino acids. As to this clone: Its antigen remains unidentified.

The chain has TRBV5-1 and TRBJ2-2; a weak D match, TRBD2 (6 bases). The receptor comes from a man between 35 and 55 years old in good health and CMV-seropositive. The source material was PBMCs. The CDR3 reads CASSFYGGVKTGELFF. CDR3 nucleotides: TGCGCCAGCAGCTTTTATGGCGGGGTAAAAACCGGGGAGCTGTTTTTT. Full variable domain (missing parts from reference TRBV5-1 and TRBJ2-2): KAGVTQTPRYLIKTRGQQVTLSCSPISGHRSVSWYQQTPGQGLQFLFEYFSETQRNKGNFPGRFSGRQFSNSRSEMNVSTLELGDSALYLCASSFYGGVKTGELFFGEGSRLTVL.